This record looks at one T cell receptor beta chain sequence and its context. The antigen remains unidentified. Per germline, CDR1 MNHEY and CDR2 SVGAGI. The CDR3 is 15 amino acids. Trimming cost V 5 bases and J 5 bases, with 18 bases left between them. The data stem from a study of beta chain features in type 1 diabetes. In the study overall: The study examined around 99,000,000 sorted cells across all samples.

The study's findings and limits: Since sequencing was performed on cDNA, cells with high TCR expression could be over-represented.

The entirety of the isolated RNA underwent reverse transcription, so expressed TCRB transcripts were sequenced. TCRdb keeps only in-frame clones here, not all; method: immunoSEQ multiplex PCR. The data hold about 230,000 clones, with 7.5% to 10% observed a single time. The TCR originated in a woman younger than 35 in good health. The chain carries TRBV6-5 and TRBJ1-1; TRBD1 is a possible D gene (5 bases). The sample taken for sequencing was naive CD4+ T cells from blood. The DNA for the CDR3 is TGTGCCAGCAGTCCGGGAGGGAGGGGTCGGACTGAAGCTTTCTTT. Protein: CASSPGGRGRTEAFF.